The clone carrying this TCR beta chain was observed a single time. The antigen remains undetermined. The sample is drawn from a study of OX40 agonist ivuxolimab in advanced cancers. Study context: At doses from 0.01 to 10 mg/kg, patients were given intravenous ivuxolimab every 2 weeks. Dose-escalation patients had hepatocellular carcinoma, melanoma, renal cell or head and neck cancer. Study results and limitations: Among T cells, CD8+ cells averaged more expanded clones than CD4+ cells.

The repertoire was sequenced with immunoSEQ multiplex PCR; TCRdb's copy has only in-frame clones and lacks some. The sample gives some 90,000 clones, around 87% of which show up once; 3.5% to 5.5% is in the top ten. Blood was sampled at baseline, cycle 4 day 1, and cycle 7 day 1. The CDR3 spans 13 residues. The germline V and J ends were trimmed by 4 bases and 4 bases, with 8 bases remaining between them. Looked up from germline, CDR1 is LNHDA and CDR2 is SQIVND (reference sequence). This receptor was taken from an adult with an advanced solid tumor such as melanoma, head and neck, liver or kidney cancer. The sample consisted of CD4+ or CD8+ T cells sorted from blood, taken in a trial of the OX40 agonist ivuxolimab. This chain uses TRBV19 with TRBJ1-3, with D possibly TRBD1 on 5 matching bases. For the CDR3, the DNA is TGTGCCAGTAGTAACTGGGACGGAAACACCATATATTTT. The encoded protein is CASSNWDGNTIYF.